A selection of T cell receptor beta chains follows, all from one sample in a study. In TCRdb, the 5' RACE reads were re-called with MiXCR into one record per CDR3 protein. The sample includes approximately 60,000 distinct CDR3 sequences, 20% to 25% of them seen just once. The sample comprised memory CD4+ T cells sorted from a lymph node. These receptors were obtained from a female donor with breast cancer. Each CDR3 is given with its conserved first and last residue. Fields, in order: CDR3 protein, CDR3 DNA, D gene, clone size, V gene, J gene. D genes are given only for firm matches. Clone size is given for some rows only: seen once, a few or many times, or a class if the clone is expanded.

CDR3aa: CSARQGNQPQHF
CDR3nt: TGCAGTGCTAGACAGGGTAATCAGCCCCAGCATTTT
d_gene: -
abundance: -
v_gene: TRBV20-1
j_gene: TRBJ1-5

CDR3aa: CASAPGSARQETQYF
CDR3nt: TGTGCCAGCGCCCCGGGTTCGGCGCGGCAAGAGACCCAGTACTTC
d_gene: -
abundance: few
v_gene: TRBV3-1
j_gene: TRBJ2-5

CDR3aa: CASSYSSRGSGANVLTF
CDR3nt: TGTGCCAGCAGTTACTCGAGTCGGGGCTCTGGGGCCAACGTCCTGACTTTC
d_gene: -
abundance: few
v_gene: TRBV6-5
j_gene: TRBJ2-6

CDR3aa: CASSKSLRELQFF
CDR3nt: TGTGCCAGTAGTAAGAGTCTGAGGGAGCTACAGTTCTTC
d_gene: -
abundance: few
v_gene: TRBV19
j_gene: TRBJ2-1

CDR3aa: CSHQGEGRTYGYTF
CDR3nt: TGCAGTCACCAAGGAGAGGGAAGGACTTATGGCTACACCTTC
d_gene: -
abundance: few
v_gene: TRBV20-1
j_gene: TRBJ1-2

CDR3aa: CASVSPLGSYGYTF
CDR3nt: TGTGCCAGCGTTTCTCCTCTCGGGTCTTATGGCTACACCTTC
d_gene: -
abundance: many
v_gene: TRBV6-1
j_gene: TRBJ1-2

CDR3aa: CASREDGWEKLFF
CDR3nt: TGTGCCAGCCGTGAGGATGGGTGGGAAAAACTGTTTTTT
d_gene: -
abundance: -
v_gene: TRBV2
j_gene: TRBJ1-4

CDR3aa: CASSLDGRHLGEQYF
CDR3nt: TGCGCCAGCAGCTTGGACGGGAGGCACCTCGGCGAGCAGTACTTC
d_gene: TRBD2
abundance: few
v_gene: TRBV5-1
j_gene: TRBJ2-7

CDR3aa: CASSLETGRPTNYGYTF
CDR3nt: TGCGCCAGCAGCTTGGAAACAGGGCGGCCTACTAACTATGGCTACACCTTC
d_gene: -
abundance: many
v_gene: TRBV5-1
j_gene: TRBJ1-2

CDR3aa: CASSPPGGNQPQHF
CDR3nt: TGTGCCAGCAGCCCTCCCGGGGGCAATCAGCCCCAGCATTTT
d_gene: -
abundance: -
v_gene: TRBV6-2/TRBV6-3
j_gene: TRBJ1-5

CDR3aa: CSADLRRGEQFF
CDR3nt: TGCAGCGCGGATCTGCGACGGGGTGAGCAGTTCTTC
d_gene: -
abundance: -
v_gene: TRBV29-1
j_gene: TRBJ2-1

CDR3aa: CASSYSISVTSSYEQYF
CDR3nt: TGTGCCAGCAGTTACTCGATCAGTGTCACTTCCTCCTACGAGCAGTACTTC
d_gene: -
abundance: many
v_gene: TRBV6-5
j_gene: TRBJ2-7

CDR3aa: CASSPRDYGYTF
CDR3nt: TGTGCCAGCTCACCACGAGACTATGGCTACACCTTC
d_gene: -
abundance: -
v_gene: TRBV18
j_gene: TRBJ1-2

CDR3aa: CASGRVDQPQHF
CDR3nt: TGTGCCAGCGGGCGGGTCGATCAGCCCCAGCATTTT
d_gene: -
abundance: -
v_gene: TRBV6-5
j_gene: TRBJ1-5

CDR3aa: CAIRQGMEANEKLFF
CDR3nt: TGTGCCATCAGGCAGGGGATGGAGGCTAATGAAAAACTGTTTTTT
d_gene: -
abundance: few
v_gene: TRBV10-3
j_gene: TRBJ1-4

CDR3aa: CASSYQGRINYGYTF
CDR3nt: TGTGCCAGCAGCTACCAGGGACGGATTAACTATGGCTACACCTTC
d_gene: -
abundance: many
v_gene: TRBV6-5
j_gene: TRBJ1-2

CDR3aa: CASSPSAGQGPNEQFF
CDR3nt: TGCGCCAGCAGCCCGTCGGCGGGACAGGGGCCCAATGAGCAGTTCTTC
d_gene: TRBD1
abundance: few
v_gene: TRBV5-1
j_gene: TRBJ2-1

CDR3aa: CASSPPNVGTGELFF
CDR3nt: TGTGCCAGCTCACCACCAAACGTCGGGACCGGGGAGCTGTTTTTT
d_gene: -
abundance: -
v_gene: TRBV18
j_gene: TRBJ2-2

CDR3aa: CASSGGGVNSPLHF
CDR3nt: TGTGCCAGCAGCGGTGGCGGGGTGAATTCACCCCTCCACTTT
d_gene: -
abundance: -
v_gene: TRBV9
j_gene: TRBJ1-6

CDR3aa: CASHPGLNLYGYTF
CDR3nt: TGTGCCAGCCATCCGGGACTGAACCTTTATGGCTACACCTTC
d_gene: -
abundance: -
v_gene: TRBV2
j_gene: TRBJ1-2

CDR3aa: CASSRVGGPTGELFF
CDR3nt: TGTGCCAGCAGCCGAGTAGGAGGGCCCACCGGGGAGCTGTTTTTT
d_gene: -
abundance: -
v_gene: TRBV7-6
j_gene: TRBJ2-2

CDR3aa: CSGGQQETQYF
CDR3nt: TGCAGCGGCGGACAGCAAGAGACCCAGTACTTC
d_gene: -
abundance: -
v_gene: TRBV29-1
j_gene: TRBJ2-5

CDR3aa: CESRNTRLNSGNTIYF
CDR3nt: TGTGAAAGCAGGAATACACGGCTGAACTCTGGAAACACCATATATTTT
d_gene: -
abundance: -
v_gene: TRBV6-5
j_gene: TRBJ1-3

CDR3aa: CASSLRGGRQVSSYEQYF
CDR3nt: TGTGCCAGCAGTTTAAGGGGAGGGAGACAGGTTAGCTCCTACGAGCAGTACTTC
d_gene: -
abundance: -
v_gene: TRBV12-3/TRBV12-4
j_gene: TRBJ2-7

CDR3aa: CASPLHGYTF
CDR3nt: TGTGCCAGCCCCCTTCATGGCTACACCTTC
d_gene: -
abundance: -
v_gene: TRBV27
j_gene: TRBJ1-2

CDR3aa: CASSFTSYTHEQYF
CDR3nt: TGTGCCAGCAGCTTCACGAGTTACACTCACGAGCAGTACTTC
d_gene: -
abundance: -
v_gene: TRBV7-3
j_gene: TRBJ2-7

CDR3aa: CASSLEKGEQFF
CDR3nt: TGTGCCAGCAGTCTCGAGAAGGGTGAGCAGTTCTTC
d_gene: -
abundance: many
v_gene: TRBV7-2
j_gene: TRBJ2-1

CDR3aa: CSARGQGADTQYF
CDR3nt: TGCAGTGCTAGGGGGCAGGGGGCAGATACGCAGTATTTT
d_gene: TRBD1
abundance: many
v_gene: TRBV20-1
j_gene: TRBJ2-3

CDR3aa: CASSTTLGLQELNTEAFF
CDR3nt: TGCGCCAGCAGTACGACCCTGGGACTTCAGGAATTGAACACTGAAGCTTTCTTT
d_gene: -
abundance: many
v_gene: TRBV5-1
j_gene: TRBJ1-1

CDR3aa: CSARVSKGTSGTSSYNEQFF
CDR3nt: TGCAGTGCTAGAGTTAGTAAGGGGACTAGCGGGACGAGCTCCTACAATGAGCAGTTCTTC
d_gene: TRBD2
abundance: -
v_gene: TRBV20-1
j_gene: TRBJ2-1

CDR3aa: CASSAPAGGYGNEQFF
CDR3nt: TGTGCCAGCAGCGCCCCAGCGGGAGGTTACGGCAATGAGCAGTTCTTC
d_gene: TRBD2
abundance: few
v_gene: TRBV7-2
j_gene: TRBJ2-1

CDR3aa: CASSLTAGYEQYF
CDR3nt: TGTGCCAGCAGCTTAACCGCCGGCTACGAGCAGTACTTC
d_gene: -
abundance: -
v_gene: TRBV7-2
j_gene: TRBJ2-7

CDR3aa: CASSKGSGDYGYTF
CDR3nt: TGTGCCAGCAGTAAGGGTTCAGGCGACTATGGCTACACCTTC
d_gene: -
abundance: few
v_gene: TRBV21-1
j_gene: TRBJ1-2

CDR3aa: CASSPGQTYSGNTIYF
CDR3nt: TGCGCCAGCAGCCCGGGACAGACTTACTCTGGAAACACCATATATTTT
d_gene: TRBD1
abundance: many
v_gene: TRBV5-1
j_gene: TRBJ1-3

CDR3aa: CSAPGASGSYGYTF
CDR3nt: TGCAGTGCCCCGGGGGCCTCCGGGAGCTATGGCTACACCTTC
d_gene: -
abundance: many
v_gene: TRBV20-1
j_gene: TRBJ1-2

CDR3aa: CASSLMEGGYTF
CDR3nt: TGTGCCAGCAGCTTAATGGAGGGGGGCTACACCTTC
d_gene: -
abundance: few
v_gene: TRBV6-1
j_gene: TRBJ1-2

CDR3aa: CASSQPGQGLTTQYF
CDR3nt: TGCGCCAGCAGCCAGCCGGGACAGGGGCTAACTACGCAGTATTTT
d_gene: TRBD1
abundance: many
v_gene: TRBV4-1
j_gene: TRBJ2-3